This TCR beta chain was obtained from a study of blood T cell repertoires in COVID-19. Looking at the study overall: Samples of COVID-19 (acute and convalescent) were obtained from the United States, Italy and Spain. PBMCs, B-cell-depleted T cells, or T cells were the source of the cDNA or gDNA that made up the material.

The assay was immunoSEQ multiplex PCR, and TCRdb's table has in-frame clones only and misses some. The sample includes about 150,000 clones, roughly 86% of them seen just once. Germline V CDR1 and CDR2: MNHNS, SASEGT. The CDR3 totals 15 residues. J gave up 9 bases and V 2 bases, and 7 bases lay outside the gene matches. This sequence originates from a human donor in a cohort sampled during active COVID-19. The chain uses TRBV6-1 and TRBJ1-6; 7 nucleotides match TRBD1. The sample consisted of peripheral blood. CDR3 sequence (DNA): TGTGCCAGCAGTGAATCTTCGACAGGGTCTTCACCCCTCCACTTT. This translates into CASSESSTGSSPLHF.